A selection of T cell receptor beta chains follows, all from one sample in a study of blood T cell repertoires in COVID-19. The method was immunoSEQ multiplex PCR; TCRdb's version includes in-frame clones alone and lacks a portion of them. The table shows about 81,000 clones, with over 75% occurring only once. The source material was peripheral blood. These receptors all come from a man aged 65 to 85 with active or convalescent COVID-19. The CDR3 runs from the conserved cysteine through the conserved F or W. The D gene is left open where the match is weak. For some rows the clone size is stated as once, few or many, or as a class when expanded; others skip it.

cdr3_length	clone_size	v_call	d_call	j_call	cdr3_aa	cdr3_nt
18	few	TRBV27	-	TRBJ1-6	CASSLYGGRDIAYSPLHF	TGTGCCAGCAGTTTATATGGCGGGAGGGATATTGCTTATTCACCCCTCCACTTT
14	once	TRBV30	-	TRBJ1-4	CAWSVRRTNEKLFF	TGTGCCTGGAGTGTCCGGAGAACTAATGAAAAACTGTTTTTT
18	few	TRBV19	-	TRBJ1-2	CASSFRRQKTTPNYGYTF	TGTGCCAGTAGTTTTCGGAGGCAGAAGACCACACCCAACTATGGCTACACCTTC
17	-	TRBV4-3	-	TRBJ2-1	CASSQQMDQGNYNEQFF	TGCGCCAGCAGCCAGCAAATGGATCAGGGGAACTACAATGAGCAGTTCTTC
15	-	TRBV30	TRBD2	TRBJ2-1	CAWSVLGGRSNEQFF	TGTGCCTGGAGTGTACTGGGAGGGAGAAGCAATGAGCAGTTCTTC
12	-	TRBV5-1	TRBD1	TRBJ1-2	CASSPQGFGYTF	TGCGCCAGCAGCCCACAGGGGTTTGGCTACACCTTC
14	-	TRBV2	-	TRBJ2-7	CASSDWQKPYEQYF	TGTGCCAGCAGTGATTGGCAGAAACCCTACGAGCAGTACTTC
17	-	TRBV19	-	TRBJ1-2	CASSTLGQTVSNYGYTF	TGTGCCAGTAGTACCCTCGGACAGACAGTGAGTAACTATGGCTACACCTTC
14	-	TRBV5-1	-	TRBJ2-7	CASSLQGSSYEQYF	TGCGCCAGCAGCTTGCAGGGGAGCTCCTACGAGCAGTACTTC
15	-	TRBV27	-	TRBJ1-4	CASSSGQRISKKLFF	TGTGCCAGCAGTTCTGGACAGAGGATTTCCAAAAAACTGTTTTTT
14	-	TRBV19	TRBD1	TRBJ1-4	CASSTYRGNEKLFF	TGTGCCAGTAGTACGTACAGGGGGAATGAAAAACTGTTTTTT
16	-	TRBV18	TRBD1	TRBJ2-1	CASSPRRDRVDDEQFF	TGTGCCAGCTCACCCCGGAGAGACAGGGTTGACGATGAGCAGTTCTTC
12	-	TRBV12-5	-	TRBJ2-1	CASGLSGLTPFF	TGTGCTAGTGGTTTGTCAGGGTTGACTCCGTTCTTC
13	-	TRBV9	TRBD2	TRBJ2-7	CASSPPGGKEQYF	TGTGCCAGCAGCCCACCCGGGGGGAAGGAGCAGTACTTC
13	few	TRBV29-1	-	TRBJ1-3	CSVVPLSGNTIYF	TGCAGCGTTGTTCCCCTCTCTGGAAACACCATATATTTT
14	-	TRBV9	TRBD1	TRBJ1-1	CASSVGSWTGEAFF	TGTGCCAGCAGCGTAGGGTCCTGGACAGGTGAAGCTTTCTTT
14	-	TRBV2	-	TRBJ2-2	CASLVAANTGELFF	TGTGCCAGCCTGGTAGCGGCTAACACCGGGGAGCTGTTTTTT
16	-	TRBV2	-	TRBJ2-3	CASRRRGGDITDTQYF	TGTGCCAGCAGGCGAAGGGGAGGGGACATCACAGATACGCAGTATTTT
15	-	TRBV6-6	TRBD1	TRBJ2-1	CASRRPDREYNEQFF	TGTGCCAGCAGGCGACCAGACAGGGAGTACAATGAGCAGTTCTTC
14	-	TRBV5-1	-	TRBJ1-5	CASSLGGGNQPQHF	TGCGCCAGCAGCTTGGGGGGAGGAAATCAGCCCCAGCATTTT
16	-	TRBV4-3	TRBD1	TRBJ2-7	CASSPLAGQGGYEQYF	TGCGCCAGCAGCCCCTTGGCTGGACAGGGGGGCTACGAGCAGTACTTC
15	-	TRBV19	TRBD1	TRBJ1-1	CASSMYPGGNTEAFF	TGTGCCAGTAGTATGTATCCAGGGGGCAACACTGAAGCTTTCTTT
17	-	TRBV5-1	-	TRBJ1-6	CASSLRDLAGSNSPLHF	TGCGCCAGCAGCTTGAGAGATCTTGCCGGTTCTAATTCACCCCTCCACTTT
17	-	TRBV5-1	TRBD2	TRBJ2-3	CASSLKNGLAGEDTQYF	TGCGCCAGCAGCTTGAAAAACGGACTAGCGGGGGAAGATACGCAGTATTTT
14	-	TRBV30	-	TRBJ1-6	CAWSPGILRSPLHF	TGTGCCTGGAGTCCCGGGATTCTCCGTTCACCCCTCCACTTT
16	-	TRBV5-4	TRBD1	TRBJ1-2	CASSLALRGRSYGYTF	TGTGCCAGCAGCTTGGCCCTCAGGGGGCGTTCCTATGGCTACACCTTC
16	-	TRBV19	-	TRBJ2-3	CASSSPPGGSTDTQYF	TGTGCCAGTAGTTCACCTCCCGGGGGTAGCACAGATACGCAGTATTTT
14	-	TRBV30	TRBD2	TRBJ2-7	CAWSVEWGGYEQYF	TGTGCCTGGAGTGTAGAATGGGGGGGCTACGAGCAGTACTTC
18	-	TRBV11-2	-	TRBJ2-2	CASSARGARPMNTGELFF	TGTGCCAGCAGCGCCCGGGGGGCGCGTCCTATGAACACCGGGGAGCTGTTTTTT
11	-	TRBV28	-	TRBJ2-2	CASSLIGELFF	TGTGCCAGCAGTCTTATCGGGGAGCTGTTTTTT
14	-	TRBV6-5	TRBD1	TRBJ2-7	CASRVGTGMYEQYF	TGTGCCAGCAGGGTGGGGACAGGGATGTACGAGCAGTACTTC
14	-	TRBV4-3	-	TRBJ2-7	CASSQGASSYEQYF	TGCGCCAGCAGCCAAGGAGCTAGCTCCTACGAGCAGTACTTC
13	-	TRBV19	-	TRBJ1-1	CASSIASEGEAFF	TGTGCCAGTAGTATAGCCTCCGAGGGTGAAGCTTTCTTT
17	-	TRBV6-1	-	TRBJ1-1	CASSARSWRAGDTEAFF	TGTGCCAGCAGTGCCCGCAGTTGGCGGGCGGGTGACACTGAAGCTTTCTTT
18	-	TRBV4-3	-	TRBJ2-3	CASSHTGAASVPPDTQYF	TGCGCCAGCAGCCATACAGGTGCGGCTAGCGTTCCTCCAGATACGCAGTATTTT
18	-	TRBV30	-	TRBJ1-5	CAWSQGSGGYTSNQPQHF	TGTGCCTGGAGCCAGGGGAGCGGTGGATATACGAGCAATCAGCCCCAGCATTTT
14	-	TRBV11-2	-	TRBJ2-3	CASSLELSGATQYF	TGTGCCAGCAGCTTAGAGCTATCAGGTGCCACGCAGTATTTT
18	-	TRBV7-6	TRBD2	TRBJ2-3	CASSLDLEAGGNTDTQYF	TGTGCCAGCAGCTTAGACCTAGAGGCGGGGGGTAACACAGATACGCAGTATTTT
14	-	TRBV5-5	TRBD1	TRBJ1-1	CASSARQGGTEAFF	TGTGCCAGCAGCGCTCGACAGGGGGGGACTGAAGCTTTCTTT
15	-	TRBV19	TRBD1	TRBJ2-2	CASRRGTGRTGELFF	TGTGCCAGTAGGAGGGGGACAGGGCGGACCGGGGAGCTGTTTTTT
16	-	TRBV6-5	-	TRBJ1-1	CASSYEPTGLNTEAFF	TGTGCCAGCAGTTACGAGCCCACAGGGCTGAACACTGAAGCTTTCTTT
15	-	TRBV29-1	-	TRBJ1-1	CSVEGGAMARTEAFF	TGCAGCGTTGAAGGTGGGGCCATGGCCCGCACTGAAGCTTTCTTT
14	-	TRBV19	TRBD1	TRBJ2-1	CASGRGQVFNEQFF	TGTGCCAGCGGGCGGGGACAGGTATTTAATGAGCAGTTCTTC
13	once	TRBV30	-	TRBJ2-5	CAWTGLGGETQYF	TGTGCCTGGACGGGTCTAGGCGGGGAGACCCAGTACTTC
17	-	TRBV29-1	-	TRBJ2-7	CSVEDQYRWGPSYEQYF	TGCAGCGTTGAAGATCAATATAGGTGGGGCCCTTCCTACGAGCAGTACTTC
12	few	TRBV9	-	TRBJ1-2	CASSVQGSGYTF	TGTGCCAGCAGCGTCCAGGGCTCTGGCTACACCTTC